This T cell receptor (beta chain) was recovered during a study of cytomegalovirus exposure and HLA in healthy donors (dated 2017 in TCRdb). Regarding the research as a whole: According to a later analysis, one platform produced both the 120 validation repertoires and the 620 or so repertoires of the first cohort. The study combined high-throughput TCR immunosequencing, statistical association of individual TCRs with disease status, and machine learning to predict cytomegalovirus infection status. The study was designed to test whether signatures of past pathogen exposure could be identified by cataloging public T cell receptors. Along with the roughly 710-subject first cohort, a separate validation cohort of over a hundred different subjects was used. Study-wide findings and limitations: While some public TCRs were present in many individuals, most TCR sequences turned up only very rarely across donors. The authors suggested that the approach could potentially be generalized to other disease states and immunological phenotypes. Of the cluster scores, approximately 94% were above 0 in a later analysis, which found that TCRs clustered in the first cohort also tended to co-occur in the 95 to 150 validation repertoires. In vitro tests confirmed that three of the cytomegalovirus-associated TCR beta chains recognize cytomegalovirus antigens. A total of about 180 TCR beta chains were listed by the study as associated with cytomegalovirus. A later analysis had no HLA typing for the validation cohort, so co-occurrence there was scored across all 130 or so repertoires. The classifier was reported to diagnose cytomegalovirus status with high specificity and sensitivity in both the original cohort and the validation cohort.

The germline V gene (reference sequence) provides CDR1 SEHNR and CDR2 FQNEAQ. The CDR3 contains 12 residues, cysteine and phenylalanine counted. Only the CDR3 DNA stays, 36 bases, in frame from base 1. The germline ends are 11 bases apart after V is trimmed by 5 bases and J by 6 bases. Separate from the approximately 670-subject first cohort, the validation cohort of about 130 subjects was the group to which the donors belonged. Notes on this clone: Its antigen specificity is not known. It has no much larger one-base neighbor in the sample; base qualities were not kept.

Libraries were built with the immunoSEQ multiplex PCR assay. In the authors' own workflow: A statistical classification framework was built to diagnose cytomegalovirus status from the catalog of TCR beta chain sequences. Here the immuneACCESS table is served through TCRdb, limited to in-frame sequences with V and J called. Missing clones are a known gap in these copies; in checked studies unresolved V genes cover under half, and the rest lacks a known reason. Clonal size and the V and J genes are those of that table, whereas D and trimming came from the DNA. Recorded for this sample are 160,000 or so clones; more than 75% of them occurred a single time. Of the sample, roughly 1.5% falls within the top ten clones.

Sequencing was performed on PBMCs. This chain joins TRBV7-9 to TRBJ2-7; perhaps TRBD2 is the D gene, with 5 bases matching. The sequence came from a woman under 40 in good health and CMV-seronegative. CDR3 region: CASSETRSEQYF. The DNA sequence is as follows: TGTGCCAGCAGCGAAACTAGGTCCGAGCAGTACTTC. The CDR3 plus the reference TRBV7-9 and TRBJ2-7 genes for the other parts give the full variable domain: DTGVSQNPRHKITKRGQNVTFRCDPISEHNRLYWYRQTLGQGPEFLTYFQNEAQLEKSRLLSDRFSAERPKGSFSTLEIQRTEQGDSAMYLCASSETRSEQYFGPGTRLTVT.